The 15 T cell receptor beta chains in this list originate from one sample, sequenced in a study of T cells in Graves' hyperthyroidism and ophthalmopathy (dated by TCRdb to about 2019). To prepare the library, multiplex PCR was applied. The instrument was an Illumina HiSeq 2000. The TCR beta CDR3 regions were amplified from RNA transcripts. The TCR CDR3 was subjected to a first round of RT-PCR using the HTBI primer set and the Qiagen OneStep RT-PCR kit. TCRdb trimmed the raw reads at Q25, called clones with MiXCR and kept productive beta chains. Every distinct CDR3 protein forms one entry, paired with its most common genes and DNA. The sample profile shows 350,000 to 400,000 distinct CDR3 sequences; approximately 17% of them were found once. The ten largest clones capture 40% of the sample. Sequenced input: blood. Receptor source: a young man with Graves' ophthalmopathy.

This clonotype was counted ten times or more. V and J are TRBV7-3 and TRBJ2-3, with D tentatively TRBD2 (5 bases). The CDR3 has 14 residues. The germline V gene encodes CDR1 SGHTA and CDR2 FQGTGA. Trimming shortened V by 0 bases and J by 7 bases, and 11 bases separated the two germline ends. CDR3 amino acids: CASSLTGTSHTQYF. The DNA of the CDR3 is TGTGCCAGCAGCTTAACAGGAACTAGTCATACGCAGTATTTT.

The chain is built from TRBV10-3 and TRBJ1-1, with 7 bases that match TRBD1. The V gene's germline CDR1 is ENHRY and CDR2 SYGVKD. With 5 bases clipped from V and 3 bases from J, the junction kept 9 bases outside the gene matches. The length of the CDR3 is 15 residues. The CDR3 loop is CAISRRGQSDTEAFF. CDR3 sequence (DNA): TGTGCCATCAGTAGAAGGGGACAGTCCGACACTGAAGCTTTCTTT.

This clonotype was seen once. This clone may be a read error of a much larger clone one base away. The rearrangement joins TRBV12-3 or TRBV12-4 to TRBJ1-5; 11 bases line up with TRBD1. The length of the CDR3 is 16 residues. The trim removed 5 bases at V and 6 bases at J, leaving 9 bases unmatched. The DNA of the CDR3 is TGTGCCAGCAGTGCCGTCGGGACAGGGGGAGTTCAGCCCCAGCATTTT. This translates into CASSAVGTGGVQPQHF.

V and J are TRBV3-1 and TRBJ1-2; TRBD1 aligns across 10 bases. With 3 bases clipped from V and 6 bases from J, the junction kept 4 bases outside the gene matches. Germline assignment: CDR1 LGHDT and CDR2 YNNKEL (reference sequence). This CDR3 has 14 residues. CDR3 in amino acids: CASSHPGTGDGYTF. Here the CDR3 DNA reads TGTGCCAGCAGCCATCCCGGGACAGGGGATGGCTACACCTTC.

This clonotype occurred many times. The J gene is TRBJ2-2, the V gene TRBV5-1; 10 bases line up with TRBD2. Germline CDR1 reads SGHRS; CDR2 reads YFSETQ. The CDR3 covers 16 residues. The trim removed 1 base at V and 6 bases at J, leaving 6 bases unmatched. The CDR3 DNA is TGCGCCAGCAGCTTGCAGGCCGGGACTAGCGCCGGGGAGCTGTTTTTT. It yields the protein CASSLQAGTSAGELFF. Complete variable domain (other parts from reference TRBV5-1 and TRBJ2-2): KAGVTQTPRYLIKTRGQQVTLSCSPISGHRSVSWYQQTPGQGLQFLFEYFSETQRNKGNFPGRFSGRQFSNSRSEMNVSTLELGDSALYLCASSLQAGTSAGELFFGEGSRLTVL.

This clonotype was seen at least ten times. The gene calls are TRBV28 and TRBJ1-5; no clear D. The CDR3 has 15 amino acids. CDR1 MDHEN and CDR2 SYDVKM come from the germline V gene. The V end lost 3 bases, the J end lost 5 bases, and 14 bases lay between the germline ends. Here the CDR3 DNA reads TGTGCCAGCAGTTTGAGGGCCGCAAACTATCAGCCCCAGCATTTT. Protein sequence: CASSLRAANYQPQHF.

The table lists this clonotype with many counts. The chain employs TRBV27 and TRBJ1-2; D unclear. The length of the CDR3 is 16 residues. Germline lookup yields CDR1 MNHEY and CDR2 SMNVEV (reference sequence). Trimming cost V 7 bases and J 2 bases, with 20 bases left between them. DNA for the CDR3: TGTGCCAGCACCCCACACCCGAATAAGCAAAACTATGGCTACACCTTC. Encoded protein: CASTPHPNKQNYGYTF.

The sample holds many counts of this clonotype. The chain is built from TRBV9 and TRBJ2-7, with D uncertain. V was pared by 0 bases and J by 0 bases, with 7 bases between. This CDR3 spans 14 amino acids. Germline CDR1 and CDR2: SGDLS and YYNGEE. The CDR3 loop reads CASSVASSSYEQYF. CDR3 DNA sequence: TGTGCCAGCAGCGTAGCCAGTAGCTCCTACGAGCAGTACTTC.

The chain has TRBV28 and TRBJ1-2, with D possibly matching TRBD1 (6 bases). This CDR3 region has 15 residues. V was pared by 4 bases and J by 3 bases, with 15 bases between. CDR1 is MDHEN and CDR2 is SYDVKM in the germline V gene. The CDR3 DNA reads TGTGCCAGCAGTTCTCAAATTTGGACAGACTATGGCTACACCTTC. It encodes CASSSQIWTDYGYTF.

The V gene is TRBV7-2, the J gene TRBJ2-7; TRBD1 might be the D (6 bases). V was trimmed by 6 bases and J by 2 bases, leaving 14 bases between them. Looked up from germline, CDR1 is SGHTA and CDR2 is FQGNSA. This CDR3 is 14 amino acids long. The CDR3 region is CASRSGQLAYEQYF. CDR3 bases: TGTGCCAGCAGGTCCGGACAGCTCGCCTACGAGCAGTACTTC. Variable domain in full (rest from reference TRBV7-2 and TRBJ2-7): GAGVSQSPSNKVTEKGKDVELRCDPISGHTALYWYRQSLGQGLEFLIYFQGNSAPDKSGLPSDRFSAERTGGSVSTLTIQRTQQEDSAVYLCASRSGQLAYEQYFGPGTRLTVT.

Regarding this clonotype: A read error may be the cause here, since a much bigger clone is one base away. The chain links TRBV2 to TRBJ2-7; 7 nucleotides match TRBD1. The germline V gene encodes CDR1 SNHLY and CDR2 FYNNEI. The CDR3 runs to 12 residues. Germline trimming cut 6 bases from V and 5 bases from J; bases unmatched to any gene: 4. DNA for the CDR3: TGTGCCAGCAGCCCACAGGGGAACGAGCAGTACTTC. It translates to CASSPQGNEQYF. Complete variable domain (other parts from reference TRBV2 and TRBJ2-7): EPEVTQTPSHQVTQMGQEVILRCVPISNHLYFYWYRQILGQKVEFLVSFYNNEISEKSEIFDDQFSVERPDGSNFTLKIRSTKLEDSAMYFCASSPQGNEQYFGPGTRLTVT.

The chain is built from TRBV28 and TRBJ1-4; D is perhaps TRBD1 (5 bases). Germline CDR1 is MDHEN and CDR2 is SYDVKM. The CDR3 loop spans 17 amino acids. Trimming shortened V by 5 bases and J by 8 bases, and 24 bases separated the two germline ends. The CDR3 spells CASSPTFVAGRLEKLFF. CDR3 nucleotide sequence: TGTGCCAGCAGTCCGACCTTCGTAGCAGGGCGGTTAGAAAAACTGTTTTTT.

This clonotype was recorded a few times. The CDR3 here is CASSQGRGGNTGELFF. In DNA, the CDR3 is TGTGCCAGCAGCCAAGGGAGAGGAGGGAACACCGGGGAGCTGTTTTTT. This chain joins TRBV4-2 and TRBJ2-2; D may be TRBD2 (5 bases). CDR1 is LGHNA, CDR2 YNFKEQ, per germline. The V end was cut by 1 base, the J end by 1 base, with 10 bases between. The CDR3 is 16 residues long.

The genes are TRBV6-5 and TRBJ1-2; D perhaps matches TRBD1 (6 bases). CDR1 is MNHEY, CDR2 SVGAGI, per germline. CDR3 length: 14 amino acids. Between the trimmed V and J ends, which lost 4 bases and 7 bases, there was a span of 16 bases. This CDR3 reads CASSSLGGARGYTF. DNA for the CDR3: TGTGCCAGCAGTTCCCTCGGGGGGGCTCGTGGCTACACCTTC.

This clonotype was seen ten or more times. The chain is built from TRBV5-1 and TRBJ1-1; D is possibly TRBD1 (5 bases). Trimming stripped 3 bases from V and 0 bases from J, with 15 bases between. This CDR3 region has 16 residues. The germline CDR1 and CDR2 sequences are SGHRS and YFSETQ. For the CDR3, the DNA is TGCGCCAGCAGCTGGACAACATATAACATGAACACTGAAGCTTTCTTT. Residues: CASSWTTYNMNTEAFF.